Each of the 23 T cell receptor beta chains below was sequenced from the same sample in a study of cytomegalovirus exposure and HLA in healthy donors. TCRdb keeps only in-frame clones here, not all; method: immunoSEQ multiplex PCR. The top ten clones hold 0.92% of a sample with roughly 270,000 clones, 88% of them seen once. Input material: PBMCs. The receptors derive from a woman aged 18-29 years in good health and CMV-seronegative.

This clone was picked up one time. The chain carries TRBV25-1 and TRBJ1-6; D gene ambiguous. The V gene lost 1 base and the J gene lost 1 base, with 11 bases spanning the gap. Germline-derived CDR1 and CDR2 are MGHDK and SYGVNS. This CDR3 comprises 17 residues. The CDR3 loop reads CASSESGILSYNSPLHF. The CDR3 DNA reads as TGTGCCAGCAGTGAATCGGGGATTCTATCCTATAATTCACCCCTCCACTTT.

V usage is TRBV30 and J usage is TRBJ1-6, with D unclear. With 2 bases removed from V and 10 bases from J, the gap between germline ends came to 18 bases. CDR3 length: 15 residues. The germline V gene encodes CDR1 GTSNPN and CDR2 SVGIG (reference sequence). The CDR3 coding sequence is TGTGCCTGGAGTTTTTCGGCGGGTGGGTCGTCACCCCTCCACTTT. This encodes CAWSFSAGGSSPLHF.

The rearrangement joins TRBV2 to TRBJ1-1; 8 bases agree with TRBD1. V shed 4 bases, J shed 7 bases, and the junction held 8 bases outside the gene matches. This CDR3 has 14 residues. Germline lookup yields CDR1 SNHLY and CDR2 FYNNEI. The CDR3 here is CASSGDRLGGEAFF. CDR3 sequence (DNA): TGTGCCAGCAGTGGGGACAGGTTGGGAGGTGAAGCTTTCTTT. The variable domain in full, completed from reference TRBV2 and TRBJ1-1, reads EPEVTQTPSHQVTQMGQEVILRCVPISNHLYFYWYRQILGQKVEFLVSFYNNEISEKSEIFDDQFSVERPDGSNFTLKIRSTKLEDSAMYFCASSGDRLGGEAFFGQGTRLTVV.

The count of this clone is one. The rearrangement uses TRBV6-5 and TRBJ2-1, with 8 bases fitting TRBD1. The CDR3 spans 15 residues. Germline V gene sequence: CDR1 MNHEY, CDR2 SVGAGI. Germline trimming cut 6 bases from V and 0 bases from J; bases unmatched to any gene: 4. CDR3 sequence reads: CASRRDRSSYNEQFF. In DNA, the CDR3 is TGTGCCAGCAGGAGGGACAGGAGCTCCTACAATGAGCAGTTCTTC.

On this clone: The junction departs from germline at one end; a sequencing error may be responsible. This chain links TRBV6-6 with TRBJ2-7; D is perhaps TRBD1 (5 bases). From germline, CDR1 is MNHNY and CDR2 SVGAGI (reference sequence). The CDR3 is 11 amino acids. The CDR3 protein is CASSYGATENF. The CDR3 nucleotides are TGTGCCAGCAGTTACGGGGCAACAGAGAACTTC.

The V gene is TRBV13, the J gene TRBJ2-3, with TRBD2 identical over 10 bases. CDR3 length: 16 residues. CDR1 is PRHDT and CDR2 is FYEKMQ in the germline V gene (reference sequence). V was clipped by 5 bases and J by 4 bases; unmatched bases: 9. The CDR3 bases are TGTGCCAGCAGCAAGACAGGGCTAGCGGGAGCAGATACGCAGTATTTT. This translates into CASSKTGLAGADTQYF.

The J gene is TRBJ1-2, the V gene TRBV4-3, with 9 bases lining up with TRBD1. Germline V CDR1 and CDR2: LGHNA, YSLEER. The junction had 3 bases not matched to a gene; V was cut back by 4 bases and J by 6 bases. The CDR3 has 13 residues. Here the CDR3 DNA reads TGCGCCAGCAGCCCGGACAGGGGAAATGGCTACACCTTC. Protein sequence: CASSPDRGNGYTF.

Remarks on this clone: The DNA is left out, because the CDR3 cannot be placed on it with certainty; the CDR3 is given as TCRdb lists it. The chain recombines TRBV28 with TRBJ2-7; TRBD1 is the table's D call and was not checked against the DNA. The length of the CDR3 is 18 amino acids, counting both ends. Germline-derived CDR1 and CDR2 are MDHEN and SYDVKM. CDR3 region: CASSTSTGTGKGWYEQYF.

The genes are TRBV28 and TRBJ2-7; 14 bases align to TRBD2. CDR1 and CDR2 (germline): MDHEN, SYDVKM. V trimming: 5 bases; J trimming: 13 bases; junction bases outside the gene matches: 13. CDR3 size: 15 residues. The CDR3 sequence: CASSPGTSGSIRSYF. The CDR3 DNA sequence: TGTGCCAGCAGTCCCGGGACTAGCGGGAGTATCAGGAGTTACTTC. The full variable domain, with the rest looked up from reference TRBV28 and TRBJ2-7, is DVKVTQSSRYLVKRTGEKVFLECVQDMDHENMFWYRQDPGLGLRLIYFSYDVKMKEKGDIPEGYSVSREKKERFSLILESASTNQTSMYLCASSPGTSGSIRSYFGPGTRLTVT.

The rearrangement links TRBV27 to TRBJ2-3; 8 bases fit TRBD2. CDR1 is MNHEY, CDR2 SMNVEV, per germline (reference sequence). Trimming removed 5 bases from V and 2 bases from J; junction bases left unmatched: 9. CDR3 length: 16 amino acids. Written as DNA, the CDR3 is TGTGCCAGCAGTCTCACCGGGACTAGGATCACAGATACGCAGTATTTT. This sequence encodes CASSLTGTRITDTQYF.

The chain combines TRBV6-5 with TRBJ2-7; TRBD2 agrees at 13 bases. CDR1 is MNHEY and CDR2 is SVGAGI in the germline V gene. Losses at the gene ends were 4 bases for V and 3 bases for J; bases not matched to a gene: 6. The CDR3 spans 16 residues. CDR3 region: CASSSVTSGRIYEQYF. The CDR3 DNA reads as TGTGCCAGCAGTTCTGTGACTAGCGGGAGGATCTACGAGCAGTACTTC.

J is TRBJ1-1 and V is TRBV2, with 9 bases fitting TRBD1. Trimming took 5 bases from V and 0 from J; bases not matched to a gene: 1. The CDR3 is 14 amino acids. Per germline, CDR1 SNHLY and CDR2 FYNNEI. The CDR3 loop is CASSRTGVNTEAFF. As DNA, the CDR3 is TGTGCCAGCAGTAGGACAGGGGTGAACACTGAAGCTTTCTTT.

The chain carries TRBV28 and TRBJ2-1; tentatively, D is TRBD2 (6 bases). V was cut by 7 bases and J by 2 bases, with 15 bases left in between. Looked up from germline, CDR1 is MDHEN and CDR2 is SYDVKM. The CDR3 totals 15 residues. Here the CDR3 DNA reads TGTGCCAGCAAGAATGCGGGACTGACCTACAATGAGCAGTTCTTC. Its translation is CASKNAGLTYNEQFF.

V and J are TRBV27 and TRBJ2-7; D is perhaps TRBD1 (6 bases). V was trimmed by 6 bases and J by 0 bases, leaving 18 bases between them. CDR1 is MNHEY and CDR2 is SMNVEV in the germline V gene (reference sequence). The CDR3 length is 16 residues. Written as DNA, the CDR3 is TGTGCCAGCAGGTTGAGTTCGGGACAACCCTCCTACGAGCAGTACTTC. It is translated as CASRLSSGQPSYEQYF.

This clone was seen a handful of times. Compared with germline, one end of the junction differs, possibly owing to a read error. The CDR3 DNA is TGTGCCAGCACTGAACAGACAGGGTCTGGAAACACCATATATTTT. Its protein product is CASTEQTGSGNTIYF. The chain couples TRBV2 to TRBJ1-3, with 7 bases identical to TRBD1. The CDR3 extends over 15 amino acids. From germline, CDR1 is SNHLY and CDR2 FYNNEI.

The chain carries TRBV28 and TRBJ2-1; D is perhaps TRBD2 (5 bases). The CDR3 sequence is 15 residues long. Trimming stripped 4 bases from V and 6 bases from J, with 16 bases between. Germline V gene data show CDR1 as MDHEN and CDR2 as SYDVKM. The CDR3 nucleotides read TGTGCCAGCAGTTCGGAGGCACCACGTGGCAATGAGCAGTTCTTC. The encoded protein is CASSSEAPRGNEQFF.

J is TRBJ2-7 and V is TRBV30; 9 bases map to TRBD1. Germline lookup yields CDR1 GTSNPN and CDR2 SVGIG (reference sequence). With 3 bases clipped from V and 4 bases from J, the junction kept 7 bases outside the gene matches. The length of the CDR3 is 14 residues. CDR3 amino acids: CAWRRDRVLYEQYF. The CDR3 coding sequence is TGTGCCTGGAGGCGGGACAGGGTTTTATACGAGCAGTACTTC.

The V gene is TRBV18, the J gene TRBJ1-3; 11 nucleotides agree with TRBD1. V lost 4 bases, J lost 4 bases, and 9 bases stayed unmatched. Germline V gene lookup returns CDR1 KGHSH and CDR2 LQKENI. The CDR3 has 17 amino acids. CDR3 amino acids: CASSRDRGISGGNTIYF. For the CDR3, the DNA is TGTGCCAGCTCACGGGACAGGGGGATATCTGGAGGAAACACCATATATTTT.

The chain carries TRBV9 and TRBJ1-3, with 8 bases identical to TRBD1. The CDR3 runs 13 residues. Looked up from germline, CDR1 is SGDLS and CDR2 is YYNGEE. The junction had 9 bases not matched to a gene; V was cut back by 5 bases and J by 11 bases. The CDR3, as DNA: TGTGCCAGCAGTGAGACAGGGGCTGGGGCCATATATTTT. Its translation is CASSETGAGAIYF.

The chain couples TRBV30 to TRBJ2-1, with D unclear. Trimming shortened V by 0 bases and J by 4 bases, and 16 bases separated the two germline ends. Germline CDR1 reads GTSNPN; CDR2 reads SVGIG (reference sequence). The CDR3 is 16 residues long. The CDR3 spells CAWSVPGLRPYNEQFF. CDR3 coding DNA: TGTGCCTGGAGTGTTCCCGGGTTAAGGCCTTACAATGAGCAGTTCTTC.

This chain uses TRBV5-1 with TRBJ2-5; 9 nucleotides match TRBD1. The CDR3 spans 13 residues. The germline V gene encodes CDR1 SGHRS and CDR2 YFSETQ. The V segment lost 6 bases and the J segment 4 bases; nucleotides outside the gene matches: 4. The CDR3 is CASTGTGRETQYF. The CDR3 DNA reads as TGCGCCAGCACCGGGACAGGGCGAGAGACCCAGTACTTC.

The chain carries TRBV5-4 and TRBJ1-3; 7 positions match TRBD1. Germline CDR1 is SGHNT and CDR2 is YYREEE (reference sequence). The CDR3 is 15 amino acids. V lost 4 bases to trimming and J lost 10 bases; unmatched junction nucleotides: 14. The CDR3 region is CASSRPDRAASTIYF. The CDR3 nucleotides are TGTGCCAGCAGCCGACCAGACAGGGCAGCATCGACCATATATTTT.

The chain couples TRBV25-1 to TRBJ2-1, with 10 bases lining up with TRBD2. Germline CDR1 and CDR2: MGHDK and SYGVNS. This CDR3 is built from 16 residues. The V segment lost 2 bases and the J segment 3 bases; nucleotides outside the gene matches: 4. The CDR3: CASSEPGLARYNEQFF. The CDR3 region has the DNA TGTGCCAGCAGTGAACCGGGACTAGCGCGCTACAATGAGCAGTTCTTC.